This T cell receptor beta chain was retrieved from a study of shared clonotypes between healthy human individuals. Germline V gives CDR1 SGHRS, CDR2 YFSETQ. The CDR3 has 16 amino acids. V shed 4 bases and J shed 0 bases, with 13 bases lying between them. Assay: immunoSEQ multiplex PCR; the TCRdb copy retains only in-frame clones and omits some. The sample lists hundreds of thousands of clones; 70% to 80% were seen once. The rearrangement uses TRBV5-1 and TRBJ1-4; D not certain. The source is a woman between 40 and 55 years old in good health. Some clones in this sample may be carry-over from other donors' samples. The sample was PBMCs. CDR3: CASSPVQQATNEKLFF. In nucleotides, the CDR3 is TGCGCCAGCAGCCCAGTCCAACAAGCAACTAATGAAAAACTGTTTTTT.